The T cell receptor (beta chain) described here comes from a study of T cell changes during pregnancy in multiple sclerosis. The V gene lost 4 bases and the J gene lost 4 bases, with 13 bases spanning the gap. Germline CDR1 and CDR2: LNHDA and SQIVND (reference sequence). The length of the CDR3 is 14 residues. TCRdb keeps only in-frame clones here, not all; method: immunoSEQ multiplex PCR. The sample holds about 68,000 clones; 90% are singletons and the top ten take 1.5%. The clonotype was recovered from a female donor with multiple sclerosis, enrolled in a pregnancy study. This chain joins TRBV19 and TRBJ1-1, with a tentative D call TRBD1 (5 bases). The sequencing used peripheral blood, collected in the third trimester of pregnancy. CDR3 bases: TGTGCCAGTAGTAAAGGGGCCCTCACCACTGAAGCTTTCTTT. The encoded protein is CASSKGALTTEAFF.